This TCR delta chain was sequenced for a study of Vδ1+ human thymocytes. Sequences come from RNA converted to cDNA by reverse transcription. CDR3 amplicons came from multiplex PCR with pooled V-gene forward and constant-region reverse primers. TCRdb re-called clones from the multiplex PCR reads via CATT. The profile covers under 85,000 delta-chain clones, with around 35% appearing a single time and roughly 0.25% taken by the ten largest. Study findings and constraints: Thymic TRG and TRD repertoires appeared highly polyclonal.

This clone was seen a few times. Its antigen is undetermined. The CDR3 extends over 19 amino acids. J lost 1 base, V lost 2 bases, and 21 bases had no gene match. Germline-derived CDR1 and CDR2 are TVYSNPD and GDNSRS (reference sequence). Sequenced sample: Vdelta1+ gamma-delta thymocytes from the thymus. The subset denotes: FACS-sorted CD3+ TCRalphabeta- TCRVdelta1+ TCRVdelta2- thymocytes. The J gene is TRDJ1, the V gene TRDV3, with TRDD3 matching 8 bases. This TCR was recovered from a boy under two years old who had congenital heart surgery. CDR3 sequence: CAFSILTFWGTERTDKLIF. The DNA of the CDR3 is TGTGCCTTTTCCATCCTTACTTTCTGGGGGACGGAACGCACCGATAAACTCATCTTT.